The clone carrying this TCR beta chain was detected only a few times. CDR3 length: 16 amino acids. Germline CDR1 SGHTA, CDR2 FQGTGA. V lost 4 bases and J lost 5; bases outside the gene matches: 11. 13 Jbeta primers and 60 Vbeta primers were used for the PCR. The data were produced by immunoSEQ multiplex PCR, yet TCRdb's version contains in-frame clones alone and is incomplete. The data contain roughly 120,000 clones, less than 75% of them seen just once; the ten biggest clones take up about 4%. The data were obtained in a study of cytomegalovirus exposure and HLA in healthy donors. The source is a middle-aged woman in good health and CMV-seronegative. The sample consisted of PBMCs. This chain connects TRBV7-3 to TRBJ1-1; TRBD1 agrees at 9 bases. The CDR3: CASSSRGQGMGTEAFF. Here the CDR3 DNA reads TGTGCCAGCAGCTCACGAGGACAGGGGATGGGAACTGAAGCTTTCTTT.